A selection of T cell receptor beta chains follows, all from one sample in a study of blood T cell repertoires in COVID-19. Profiled with immunoSEQ multiplex PCR; TCRdb holds only in-frame clones, not every one. The table has under 200,000 clones, 74% seen once; the top ten hold under 3.5%. Sequenced sample: peripheral blood. The receptors originated from a woman of 80 years or more with acute or convalescent COVID-19. The CDR3 runs from the conserved cysteine through the conserved F or W. D genes are given only for firm matches. Rows give clone size only sometimes, using once, few, many, or a class for an expanded clone.

>TRBV11-2|NA|TRBJ1-1|NA
CASSLEGRDKDF
TGTGCCAGCAGCTTAGAGGGTCGGGACAAGGATTTT
>TRBV7-2|NA|TRBJ1-3|few
CASSPNSGNTIYF
TGTGCCAGCAGCCCTAACTCTGGAAACACCATATATTTT
>TRBV3-1/TRBV3-2|NA|TRBJ2-3|NA
CASSRGQITDTQYF
TGTGCCAGCAGCCGAGGACAGATCACAGATACGCAGTATTTT
>TRBV5-1|NA|TRBJ2-1|NA
CASSPDLNEQFF
TGCGCCAGCAGCCCCGACTTGAATGAGCAGTTCTTC
>TRBV9|TRBD1|TRBJ2-1|NA
CASSVTGTGALDEQFF
TGTGCCAGCAGCGTTACCGGGACAGGGGCCCTCGATGAGCAGTTCTTC
>TRBV28|NA|TRBJ1-4|few
CASSLSTYTNEKLFF
TGTGCCAGCAGTTTAAGTACATATACTAATGAAAAACTGTTTTTT
>TRBV19|TRBD2|TRBJ2-7|NA
CASSGASGASYEQYF
TGTGCCAGTAGCGGGGCTAGCGGGGCCTCCTACGAGCAGTACTTC
>TRBV7-8|NA|TRBJ2-6|NA
CASSPGFRAGANVLTF
TGTGCCAGCAGCCCAGGGTTTAGGGCTGGGGCCAACGTCCTGACTTTC
>TRBV20-1|TRBD1|TRBJ1-2|NA
CSASNQGAENGYTF
TGCAGTGCTAGTAACCAGGGGGCGGAAAATGGCTACACCTTC
>TRBV18|TRBD1|TRBJ2-3|NA
CASSPSQGAPDTQYF
TGTGCCAGCTCACCATCCCAGGGGGCCCCAGATACGCAGTATTTT
>TRBV9|TRBD1|TRBJ2-1|NA
CASSVGTGGDNEQFF
TGTGCCAGCAGCGTCGGGACAGGGGGGGACAATGAGCAGTTCTTC
>TRBV28|NA|TRBJ1-5|few
CASSFPDQPQHF
TGTGCCAGCAGTTTTCCTGATCAGCCCCAGCATTTT
>TRBV4-3|TRBD2|TRBJ2-1|NA
CASSQDGGTSAYNEQFF
TGCGCCAGCAGCCAAGATGGGGGGACTAGCGCTTACAATGAGCAGTTCTTC
>TRBV28|NA|TRBJ2-3|NA
CASTPPRDGTPDTQYF
TGTGCCAGCACCCCCCCCCGGGACGGGACACCAGATACGCAGTATTTT
>TRBV19|TRBD2|TRBJ2-7|NA
CASSISGEAGVGEQYF
TGTGCCAGTAGTATAAGCGGGGAAGCGGGAGTAGGTGAGCAGTACTTC
>TRBV10-1|NA|TRBJ1-6|once
CASSESVNSPLHF
TGCGCCAGCAGTGAGTCTGTAAATTCACCCCTCCACTTT
>TRBV28|TRBD1|TRBJ1-6|NA
CASSPGQGYNSPLHF
TGTGCCAGCAGTCCGGGACAGGGATATAATTCACCCCTCCACTTT
>TRBV11-3|NA|TRBJ2-3|NA
CASSLGGPSTDTQYF
TGTGCCAGCAGCTTAGGCGGGCCTAGCACAGATACGCAGTATTTT
>TRBV28|TRBD1|TRBJ2-7|NA
CASTEETGGSGYEQYF
TGTGCCAGCACCGAGGAGACAGGGGGCAGCGGGTACGAGCAGTACTTC
>TRBV5-1|NA|TRBJ2-2|NA
CASSMVTGLNTGELFF
TGCGCCAGCTCGATGGTGACAGGCTTGAACACCGGGGAGCTGTTTTTT
>TRBV7-2|NA|TRBJ2-2|few
CASSLVAARTGELFF
TGTGCCAGCAGCTTAGTAGCGGCAAGAACCGGGGAGCTGTTTTTT
>TRBV28|NA|TRBJ1-4|NA
CASSLTGKLFF
TGTGCCAGCAGTTTGACGGGAAAACTGTTTTTT
>TRBV5-4|TRBD1|TRBJ2-5|NA
CASSLPGTGRETQYF
TGTGCCAGCAGCTTGCCCGGGACAGGGCGCGAGACCCAGTACTTC
>TRBV7-3|TRBD1|TRBJ1-2|NA
CASSPDRGYYGYTF
TGTGCCAGCAGCCCTGACAGGGGATACTATGGCTACACCTTC
>TRBV11-3|NA|TRBJ1-1|NA
CASSLAGVSTEAFF
TGTGCCAGCAGCTTAGCAGGGGTGAGCACTGAAGCTTTCTTT
>TRBV18|NA|TRBJ2-7|NA
CASSETTGKPSTYEQYF
TGTGCCAGCTCAGAGACCACAGGAAAACCATCGACCTACGAGCAGTACTTC
>TRBV4-3|NA|TRBJ2-2|NA
CASSQGWRSGELFF
TGCGCCAGCAGCCAAGGCTGGAGGTCCGGGGAGCTGTTTTTT
>TRBV28|TRBD1|TRBJ1-3|NA
CASSLVRQGGGNTIYF
TGTGCCAGCAGTTTGGTACGACAGGGAGGTGGAAACACCATATATTTT
>TRBV14|NA|TRBJ1-1|NA
CASSQLTQGLRKTEAFF
TGTGCCAGCAGCCAACTTACTCAGGGGCTGAGGAAAACTGAAGCTTTCTTT
>TRBV5-1|NA|TRBJ2-5|NA
CASSLVTGGEETQYF
TGCGCCAGCAGCTTGGTTACAGGGGGGGAAGAGACCCAGTACTTC
>TRBV2|NA|TRBJ1-5|NA
CASDGLPNQPQHF
TGTGCCAGCGACGGACTCCCCAATCAGCCCCAGCATTTT
>TRBV9|TRBD1|TRBJ1-2|NA
CASSVGTGLEGYGYTF
TGTGCCAGCAGCGTAGGGACAGGGTTGGAGGGCTATGGCTACACCTTC
>TRBV6-6|NA|TRBJ1-1|NA
CASSYSGGSEAFF
TGTGCCAGCAGTTACTCGGGGGGTTCTGAAGCTTTCTTT
>TRBV19|NA|TRBJ2-3|NA
CASSTPRSGSTDTQYF
TGTGCCAGTAGTACGCCTCGCAGCGGCAGCACAGATACGCAGTATTTT
>TRBV7-9|TRBD1|TRBJ2-7|NA
CASSHRPGTGAYEQYF
TGTGCCAGCAGCCACCGACCGGGGACAGGGGCTTACGAGCAGTACTTC
>TRBV11-3|TRBD1|TRBJ2-7|few
CASSFGTGYTDEQYF
TGTGCCAGCAGCTTTGGGACAGGGTATACCGACGAGCAGTACTTC
>TRBV6-5|NA|TRBJ1-5|NA
CASSYRLGNQPQHF
TGTGCCAGCAGTTACCGACTCGGCAATCAGCCCCAGCATTTT
>TRBV28|TRBD1|TRBJ1-3|NA
CASIPGTGVKGNTIYF
TGTGCCAGCATCCCCGGGACAGGGGTGAAAGGAAACACCATATATTTT
>TRBV5-1|NA|TRBJ2-3|NA
CASSLGLTGSTDTQYF
TGCGCCAGCAGCTTGGGACTGACGGGGAGCACAGATACGCAGTATTTT
>TRBV30|NA|TRBJ1-4|NA
CAWSPNVAGTLFF
TGTGCCTGGAGCCCAAACGTGGCAGGGACTCTGTTTTTT
>TRBV5-1|NA|TRBJ2-3|NA
CASSRRREAGGNPDTQYF
TGCGCCAGCAGCCGACGACGAGAAGCAGGGGGGAATCCAGATACGCAGTATTTT
>TRBV6-2/TRBV6-3|TRBD2|TRBJ2-7|NA
CASSPPLAGGLGSDYEQYF
TGTGCCAGCAGTCCCCCACTAGCGGGAGGCCTCGGCTCGGACTACGAGCAGTACTTC
>TRBV3-1/TRBV3-2|NA|TRBJ1-5|NA
CASSHSSGDQPQHF
TGTGCCAGCAGCCACTCGTCAGGGGACCAGCCCCAGCATTTT
>TRBV24-1|TRBD1|TRBJ2-1|NA
CATSASLDGGQGMNEQFF
TGTGCCACCAGTGCCTCTCTTGATGGGGGACAGGGTATGAATGAGCAGTTCTTC
>TRBV24-1|NA|TRBJ2-2|NA
CATSDLRGGQGTGELFF
TGTGCCACCAGTGATTTGCGGGGGGGACAGGGAACCGGGGAGCTGTTTTTT
>TRBV6-2/TRBV6-3|NA|TRBJ1-1|few
CASSYSWEDTEAFF
TGTGCCAGCAGTTACTCGTGGGAGGACACTGAAGCTTTCTTT
>TRBV29-1|TRBD2|TRBJ2-1|NA
CSAQGPGGLMNEQFF
TGCAGCGCCCAGGGTCCGGGAGGGCTCATGAATGAGCAGTTCTTC
>TRBV6-5|NA|TRBJ2-7|few
CATGPDKYEQYF
TGTGCCACAGGACCGGACAAATACGAGCAGTACTTC
>TRBV9|TRBD2|TRBJ2-3|NA
CASSVEASGSSQYF
TGTGCCAGCAGCGTAGAGGCTAGCGGGAGTTCGCAGTATTTT
>TRBV5-4|NA|TRBJ2-4|NA
CASSLPGVAKNIQYF
TGTGCCAGCAGCTTGCCGGGGGTAGCCAAAAACATTCAGTACTTC
>TRBV6-2/TRBV6-3|TRBD1|TRBJ2-2|once
CASSSWTGGAGELFF
TGTGCCAGCAGTTCTTGGACAGGGGGGGCCGGGGAGCTGTTTTTT
>TRBV21-1|NA|TRBJ2-3|NA
CASMPWGVRVDTQYF
TGTGCCAGCATGCCATGGGGAGTTCGGGTAGATACGCAGTATTTT
>TRBV4-2|TRBD1|TRBJ2-2|few
CASSQVGGPGTGELFF
TGTGCCAGCAGCCAAGTAGGGGGCCCTGGCACCGGGGAGCTGTTTTTT
>TRBV6-5|TRBD2|TRBJ2-1|NA
CASSYGRESSYNEQFF
TGTGCCAGCAGTTATGGGCGGGAGAGCTCCTACAATGAGCAGTTCTTC
>TRBV7-8|NA|TRBJ1-5|NA
CASSLAPQQPQHF
TGTGCCAGCAGCTTAGCCCCGCAGCAGCCCCAGCATTTT
>TRBV7-2|NA|TRBJ1-1|NA
CASSLSGTNTEAFF
TGTGCCAGCAGCTTGAGCGGAACGAACACTGAAGCTTTCTTT
>TRBV30|NA|TRBJ2-2|NA
CAWSVTFSPTGELFF
TGTGCCTGGAGTGTAACTTTTAGTCCCACCGGGGAGCTGTTTTTT
>TRBV2|NA|TRBJ1-3|NA
CASSVDSGNTIYF
TGTGCCAGCAGTGTAGACTCTGGAAACACCATATATTTT
>TRBV4-1|NA|TRBJ1-5|NA
CASSHATGTSDQPQHF
TGCGCCAGCAGCCACGCAACAGGGACCAGTGATCAGCCCCAGCATTTT